This TCR beta chain is from a study of blood T cell repertoires in COVID-19. TCRdb's table, derived via immunoSEQ multiplex PCR, lists solely in-frame clones and lacks some. The data hold approximately 60,000 clones, with 65% to 80% observed a single time. This TCR was recovered from a man aged 55-75 years with acute or convalescent COVID-19. Sequenced: peripheral blood.

CDR3: CASSQEGRNTEAFF. The CDR3 DNA follows: TGTGCCAGCAGCCAAGAGGGGCGGAACACTGAAGCTTTCTTT. The V gene is TRBV14, the J gene TRBJ1-1, with TRBD1 as a possible D gene (5 bases). CDR1 and CDR2 (germline): SGHDN, FVKESK. Between the trimmed V and J ends, which lost 0 bases and 1 base, there was a span of 6 bases. This CDR3 comprises 14 residues.